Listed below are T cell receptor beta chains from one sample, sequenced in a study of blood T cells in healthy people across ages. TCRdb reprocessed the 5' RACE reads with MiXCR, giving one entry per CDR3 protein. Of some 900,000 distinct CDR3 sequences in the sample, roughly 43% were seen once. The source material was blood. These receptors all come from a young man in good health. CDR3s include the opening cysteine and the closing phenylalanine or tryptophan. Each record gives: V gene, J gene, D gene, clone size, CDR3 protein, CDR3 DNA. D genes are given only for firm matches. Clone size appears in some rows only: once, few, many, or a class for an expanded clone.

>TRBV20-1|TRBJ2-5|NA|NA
CSVPQGSQEAQYF
TGCAGTGTCCCCCAGGGGTCCCAAGAGGCCCAGTACTTC
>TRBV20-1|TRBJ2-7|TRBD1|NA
CSAGGRTGAYEQYF
TGCAGTGCCGGAGGGCGGACAGGGGCTTACGAGCAGTACTTC
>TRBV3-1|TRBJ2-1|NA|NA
CASSQGGLYQETQFF
TGTGCCAGCAGCCAAGGGGGACTGTACCAAGAGACCCAGTTCTTC
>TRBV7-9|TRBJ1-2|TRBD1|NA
CASSDRDRGVAGYTF
TGTGCCAGCAGCGACCGGGACAGGGGAGTTGCAGGCTACACCTTC
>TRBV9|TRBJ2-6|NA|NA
CATSRNGRGANVLTF
TGTGCCACCTCCCGGAATGGTAGGGGGGCCAACGTCCTGACTTTC
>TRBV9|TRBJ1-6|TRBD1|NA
CASSRQGGNSPLHF
TGTGCCAGCAGTCGACAGGGAGGTAATTCACCCCTCCACTTT
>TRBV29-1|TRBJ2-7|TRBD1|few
CSVEDPRGSGEQYF
TGCAGCGTTGAAGATCCCAGGGGGTCTGGCGAGCAGTACTTC
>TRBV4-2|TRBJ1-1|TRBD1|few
CASSQDAPGQGSSAFF
TGTGCCAGCAGCCAAGACGCGCCGGGACAGGGAAGTTCGGCTTTCTTT
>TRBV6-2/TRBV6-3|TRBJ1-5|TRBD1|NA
CASSSQDRVGQPQHF
TGTGCCAGCAGTTCCCAGGACAGGGTTGGTCAGCCCCAGCATTTT
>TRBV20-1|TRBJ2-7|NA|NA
CSAREGAADEQYF
TGCAGTGCTAGAGAAGGGGCAGCGGACGAGCAGTACTTC
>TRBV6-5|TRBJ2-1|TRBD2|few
CASSFFSGGAEFF
TGTGCCAGCAGTTTTTTTAGCGGGGGGGCGGAGTTCTTC
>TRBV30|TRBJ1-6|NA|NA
CAWSVQTGGSPLHF
TGTGCCTGGAGTGTACAGACGGGTGGGTCACCCCTCCACTTT
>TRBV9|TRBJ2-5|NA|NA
CASSLERTAYNEQYF
TGTGCCAGCAGCCTAGAAAGGACAGCTTACAATGAGCAGTACTTC
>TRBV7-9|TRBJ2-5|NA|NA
CASSSLELRPWEQYF
TGTGCCAGCAGTTCCCTAGAGCTTCGTCCGTGGGAGCAGTACTTC
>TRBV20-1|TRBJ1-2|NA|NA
CSARDPQGRYGYTF
TGCAGTGCTAGAGATCCCCAGGGGCGCTATGGCTACACCTTC
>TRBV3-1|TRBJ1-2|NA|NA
CASSQDPWLNYGYTF
TGTGCCAGCAGCCAGGACCCCTGGTTAAACTATGGCTACACCTTC
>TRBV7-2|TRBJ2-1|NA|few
CASSPTRNEQFF
TGTGCCAGCAGTCCGACTCGCAATGAGCAGTTCTTC